A selection of T cell receptor beta chains follows, all from one sample in a study of regulatory T cells in long-lasting Graves disease. One entry per CDR3 protein, called by TCRdb with MiXCR from the multiplex PCR reads. The sample carries 310,000 or so distinct CDR3 sequences, about 19% recorded once. Sample: peripheral blood mononuclear cells (PBMCs), taken when the disease was refractory, from a patient treated with antithyroid drugs. The source is a female donor with Graves disease. The CDR3 runs from the conserved cysteine through the conserved F or W. The D gene is left open where the match is weak. Clone size, where shown, is once, few, many, or a class for clones that have expanded.

-	once	TRBV7-2	TRBJ1-3	CASSGTGGSFSGNTIYF	TGTGCCAGCAGCGGAACGGGGGGCTCCTTCTCTGGAAACACCATATATTTT
-	-	TRBV20-1	TRBJ2-2	CSARAGNWGSNTGELFF	TGCAGTGCTAGAGCGGGGAATTGGGGTTCGAACACCGGGGAGCTGTTTTTT
-	-	TRBV11-3	TRBJ2-1	CASSLESRDPWNEQFF	TGTGCCAGCAGCTTAGAAAGCAGGGACCCCTGGAATGAGCAGTTCTTC
-	many	TRBV7-3	TRBJ1-1	CASSLSGGRNTEAFF	TGTGCCAGCAGCTTGTCGGGCGGGAGGAACACTGAAGCTTTCTTT
-	few	TRBV7-9	TRBJ1-5	CASSLDFGQPQHF	TGTGCCAGCAGCTTAGATTTCGGGCAGCCCCAGCATTTT
TRBD1	many	TRBV19	TRBJ1-1	CASIPDRGMNTEAFF	TGTGCCAGTATTCCCGACAGGGGGATGAACACTGAAGCTTTCTTT
-	many	TRBV7-8	TRBJ2-5	CASSHGGPETQYF	TGTGCCAGCTCCCACGGGGGGCCCGAGACCCAGTACTTC
-	many	TRBV11-2	TRBJ1-5	CASSSGRSSNQPQHF	TGTGCCAGCAGCTCGGGTCGAAGTAGCAATCAGCCCCAGCATTTT
-	many	TRBV7-2	TRBJ1-5	CASSLHGNQPQHF	TGTGCCAGCAGCTTGCATGGCAATCAGCCCCAGCATTTT
-	-	TRBV19	TRBJ1-5	CASSPLFGSNQPQHF	TGTGCCAGTAGTCCACTTTTTGGGAGCAATCAGCCCCAGCATTTT
-	few	TRBV7-8	TRBJ2-5	CASSNRGARETQYF	TGTGCCAGCAGCAACCGCGGGGCGCGAGAGACCCAGTACTTC
TRBD2	-	TRBV7-9	TRBJ2-7	CASSRGAGDPSF	TGTGCCAGCAGCCGAGGGGCGGGAGACCCTAGTTTC
TRBD2	many	TRBV6-5	TRBJ2-7	CASSYSIGGRSYEQYF	TGTGCCAGCAGTTACTCGATAGGCGGGAGGTCCTACGAGCAGTACTTC
-	few	TRBV10-3	TRBJ2-5	CAISEWGQETQYF	TGTGCCATCAGTGAATGGGGACAAGAGACCCAGTACTTC
-	-	TRBV20-1	TRBJ1-4	CIAGATNEKLFF	TGCATAGCGGGGGCAACTAATGAAAAACTGTTTTTT
TRBD2	many	TRBV20-1	TRBJ2-2	CSAPTSGRTGELFF	TGCAGTGCCCCAACTAGCGGGAGAACCGGGGAGCTGTTTTTT
TRBD1	many	TRBV2	TRBJ2-7	CASSSGQGSYEQYF	TGTGCCAGCAGCTCCGGACAGGGGTCCTACGAGCAGTACTTC
TRBD1	few	TRBV18	TRBJ2-1	CASSRPPGQAHHEQFF	TGTGCCAGCTCACGCCCTCCGGGACAGGCCCACCATGAGCAGTTCTTC